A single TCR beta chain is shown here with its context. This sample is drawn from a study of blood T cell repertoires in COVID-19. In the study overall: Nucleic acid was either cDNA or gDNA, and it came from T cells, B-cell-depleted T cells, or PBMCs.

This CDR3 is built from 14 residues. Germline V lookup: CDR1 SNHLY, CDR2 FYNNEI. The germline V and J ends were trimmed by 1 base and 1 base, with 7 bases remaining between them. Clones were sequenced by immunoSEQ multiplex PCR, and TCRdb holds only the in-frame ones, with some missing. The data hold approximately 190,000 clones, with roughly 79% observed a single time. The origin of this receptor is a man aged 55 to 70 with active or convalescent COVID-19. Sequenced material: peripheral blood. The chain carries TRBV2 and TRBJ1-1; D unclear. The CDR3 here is CASSEDRENTEAFF. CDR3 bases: TGTGCCAGCAGTGAAGACCGAGAGAACACTGAAGCTTTCTTT.